These 23 T cell receptor beta chains came from one sample sequenced in a study of T cell responses to AZD1222 COVID-19 vaccine. Produced via immunoSEQ multiplex PCR; TCRdb's table is partial and in-frame only. The sample has about 76,000 clones; 65% to 80% are singletons. Sequences were derived from peripheral blood, sampled 28 days after the second dose of the MenACWY control vaccine. These receptors were obtained from an adult who received the MenACWY meningococcal vaccine as a control.

In this sample, this clone turned up a few times. CDR3 amino acids: CASMLGTYQETQYF. Here the CDR3 DNA reads TGTGCCAGCATGCTTGGGACTTACCAAGAGACCCAGTACTTC. The chain recombines TRBV5-6 with TRBJ2-5; D perhaps matches TRBD2 (6 bases). Germline CDR1 reads SGHDT; CDR2 reads YYEEEE. The CDR3 is made up of 14 amino acids. Trimming removed 6 bases from V and 0 bases from J, with 12 bases in between.

The V and J genes are TRBV2 and TRBJ2-7; 7 bases fit TRBD2. Losses at the gene ends were 3 bases for V and 0 bases for J; bases not matched to a gene: 2. This CDR3 comprises 14 residues. Per the germline V gene, CDR1 is SNHLY and CDR2 is FYNNEI. The CDR3 DNA follows: TGTGCCAGCAGTGAGCGGGGGAGCTCCTACGAGCAGTACTTC. Protein product: CASSERGSSYEQYF.

The chain recombines TRBV4-2 with TRBJ1-6, with D uncertain. The CDR3 spans 15 residues. Trimming shortened V by 2 bases and J by 7 bases, and 12 bases separated the two germline ends. The germline V gene has CDR1 LGHNA and CDR2 YNFKEQ. The CDR3: CASSQQVAGNSPLHF. In DNA form, the CDR3 reads TGTGCCAGCAGCCAACAGGTTGCGGGGAATTCACCCCTCCACTTT.

The chain joins TRBV5-6 to TRBJ2-5, with D uncertain. This CDR3 is 13 amino acids long. V was shortened by 0 bases and J by 2 bases, with 5 bases between the two germline ends. Germline CDR1 is SGHDT and CDR2 is YYEEEE. The CDR3 is CASSLDNQETQYF. The CDR3 coding sequence is TGTGCCAGCAGCTTGGATAATCAAGAGACCCAGTACTTC.

The CDR3 region is CASSPEGQYNSPLHF. Written as DNA, the CDR3 is TGTGCCAGCTCACCCGAGGGACAGTATAATTCACCCCTCCACTTT. This chain connects TRBV18 to TRBJ1-6; 7 bases agree with TRBD1. With 3 bases clipped from V and 4 bases from J, the junction kept 3 bases outside the gene matches. Germline-derived CDR1 and CDR2 are KGHSH and LQKENI. The CDR3 runs 15 residues.

The genes are TRBV4-1 and TRBJ1-1; D perhaps matches TRBD1 (6 bases). In germline, CDR1 is MGHRA, CDR2 YSYEKL. V lost 3 bases to trimming and J lost 8 bases, with 13 bases between them. The CDR3 spans 13 residues. The CDR3: CASSHGTGREAFF. As DNA, the CDR3 is TGCGCCAGCAGCCATGGAACAGGGCGCGAAGCTTTCTTT.

V is TRBV12-3 or TRBV12-4 and J is TRBJ2-3, with D possibly matching TRBD2 (5 bases). The CDR3 has 13 amino acids. V lost 3 bases, J lost 1 base, and 5 bases lay in between. CDR3 in amino acids: CASSFGGTDTQYF. The DNA of the CDR3 is TGTGCCAGCAGTTTCGGGGGCACAGATACGCAGTATTTT.

The CDR3 DNA sequence: TGTGCCTGGAGGGTGACTAATGAAAAACTGTTTTTT. As protein: CAWRVTNEKLFF. This sequence joins TRBV30 and TRBJ1-4; D is unclear. Germline CDR1 reads GTSNPN; CDR2 reads SVGIG (reference sequence). Trimming left V 3 bases short and J 2 bases short, with 4 bases between. The CDR3 is 12 residues long.

The chain uses TRBV5-5 and TRBJ2-1; TRBD1 matches 7 bases. The CDR3 has 14 amino acids. Unmatched junction bases numbered 8, after V lost 3 bases and J lost 8 bases. Germline values: CDR1 SGHKS, CDR2 YYEKEE (reference sequence). The CDR3 spells CASSYGQVGHEQFF. The DNA for the CDR3 is TGTGCCAGCAGCTATGGACAGGTAGGCCATGAGCAGTTCTTC.

This clone was detected a few times. V usage is TRBV24-1 and J usage is TRBJ1-5, with D hard to call. Germline loops: CDR1 KGHDR, CDR2 SFDVKD. There are 14 residues in the CDR3. The V and J ends lost 2 bases and 4 bases respectively, with 8 bases between them. CDR3 in amino acids: CATSDSPGNQPQHF. The CDR3 nucleotides are TGTGCCACCAGTGATTCACCGGGGAATCAGCCCCAGCATTTT.

The chain uses TRBV11-2 and TRBJ2-7; TRBD1 aligns across 7 bases. The germline CDR1 and CDR2 sequences are SGHAT and FQNNGV. V lost 5 bases, J lost 4 bases, and 8 bases stayed unmatched. CDR3 size: 14 residues. Here the CDR3 reads CASSDKDRLYEQYF. CDR3 sequence (DNA): TGTGCCAGCAGCGATAAGGACAGGTTGTACGAGCAGTACTTC.

This clone turned up a few times. The CDR3 nucleotides read TGTGCCAGCAGACCTCGGACACCGAGCTCTGGAAACACCATATATTTT. Translation: CASRPRTPSSGNTIYF. The genes are TRBV2 and TRBJ1-3, with a tentative D call TRBD1 (5 bases). The CDR3 totals 16 residues. Germline V gene data show CDR1 as SNHLY and CDR2 as FYNNEI. Trimming removed 6 bases at V and 0 bases at J, with 15 bases between.

The chain couples TRBV3-1 (or the pseudogene TRBV3-2) to TRBJ2-1; no clear D. The germline V and J ends were trimmed by 0 bases and 5 bases, with 17 bases remaining between them. CDR3 length: 17 amino acids. The germline V gene has CDR1 LGHDT and CDR2 YNNKEL (reference sequence). CDR3 protein: CASSQEGIRVWDNEQFF. Written as DNA, the CDR3 is TGTGCCAGCAGCCAAGAGGGGATACGGGTCTGGGACAATGAGCAGTTCTTC.

The chain employs TRBV11-2 and TRBJ2-2; no definite D call. This CDR3 has 18 amino acids. Trimming pared 5 bases from V and 0 bases from J, leaving 19 bases between. Germline CDR1 is SGHAT and CDR2 is FQNNGV. The CDR3 bases are TGTGCCAGCAGCACCCAAGGTCGTGGAAGCTCGAACACCGGGGAGCTGTTTTTT. Its translation is CASSTQGRGSSNTGELFF.

The rearrangement joins TRBV28 to TRBJ1-2; D is unclear. Germline V gene data show CDR1 as MDHEN and CDR2 as SYDVKM. Trimming shortened V by 6 bases and J by 4 bases, and 18 bases separated the two germline ends. The CDR3 has 15 amino acids. CDR3 residues: CASSHARPLGYGYTF. The CDR3 nucleotides read TGTGCCAGCAGCCATGCCCGACCGTTGGGCTATGGCTACACCTTC.

This chain links TRBV2 with TRBJ1-5; no clear D gene. V was clipped by 3 bases and J by 4 bases, with 4 bases between them. CDR1 is SNHLY and CDR2 is FYNNEI in the germline V gene. The CDR3 sequence is 12 residues long. CDR3 coding DNA: TGTGCCAGCAGTGAGGGGAATCAGCCCCAGCATTTT. Its protein is CASSEGNQPQHF.

A few counts support this clone. J is TRBJ1-1 and V is TRBV7-8; D unclear. The CDR3 contains 16 residues. Germline V lookup: CDR1 SGHVS, CDR2 FQNEAQ. V dropped 5 bases and J dropped 0 bases, with 16 bases sitting between them. Here the CDR3 reads CASSPPSAAMNTEAFF. The CDR3 DNA sequence: TGTGCCAGCAGCCCTCCCTCGGCCGCTATGAACACTGAAGCTTTCTTT.

The J gene is TRBJ2-2, the V gene TRBV6-5; TRBD1 aligns across 7 bases. CDR1 is MNHEY, CDR2 SVGAGI, per germline. V lost 6 bases and J lost 2; bases outside the gene matches: 6. The CDR3 extends over 15 amino acids. CDR3 DNA sequence: TGTGCCAGCAGAGAGAGACAGGGAAACACCGGGGAGCTGTTTTTT. This translates into CASRERQGNTGELFF.

This chain links TRBV4-3 with TRBJ2-3, with 8 nucleotides matching TRBD1. Germline assignment: CDR1 LGHNA and CDR2 YSLEER. This CDR3 region has 15 residues. V was clipped by 4 bases and J by 2 bases; unmatched bases: 5. The CDR3 DNA follows: TGCGCCAGCAGCCGGGGGACAGGTTTCACAGATACGCAGTATTTT. This sequence encodes CASSRGTGFTDTQYF.

Here the CDR3 reads CASSLSTGGTGELFF. In DNA, the CDR3 is TGTGCCAGCAGCTTAAGCACAGGGGGCACCGGGGAGCTGTTTTTT. The rearrangement links TRBV7-2 to TRBJ2-2; 8 nucleotides match TRBD1. The germline V gene has CDR1 SGHTA and CDR2 FQGNSA. The CDR3 has 15 residues. Unmatched junction bases numbered 3, after V lost 2 bases and J lost 4 bases. Combining the CDR3 with reference TRBV7-2 and TRBJ2-2 gives the whole variable domain GAGVSQSPSNKVTEKGKDVELRCDPISGHTALYWYRQSLGQGLEFLIYFQGNSAPDKSGLPSDRFSAERTGGSVSTLTIQRTQQEDSAVYLCASSLSTGGTGELFFGEGSRLTVL.

CDR3 coding DNA: TGTGCCACCATCTCTGGGACCGTAAAAACCCAAGAGACCCAGTACTTC. This gives the protein CATISGTVKTQETQYF. V and J are TRBV24-1 and TRBJ2-5; D tentatively fits TRBD1 or TRBD2 (5 bases each). V lost 8 bases, J lost 1 base, and 19 bases lay in between. The germline gives CDR1 KGHDR, CDR2 SFDVKD. This CDR3 is 16 amino acids long.

The chain couples TRBV9 to TRBJ1-2; D is undetermined. This CDR3 is 16 amino acids long. With 3 bases removed from V and 2 bases from J, the gap between germline ends came to 17 bases. CDR1 and CDR2 (germline): SGDLS, YYNGEE. CDR3 sequence reads: CASSDAPPGFNYGYTF. Written as DNA, the CDR3 is TGTGCCAGCAGCGACGCCCCGCCGGGGTTCAACTATGGCTACACCTTC.

This clone was detected only a few times. The chain carries TRBV28 and TRBJ2-1, with D unresolved. Trimming took off 2 bases at V and 9 bases at J, with 11 bases between the two ends. This CDR3 comprises 13 residues. Germline CDR1 reads MDHEN; CDR2 reads SYDVKM. The CDR3 region has the DNA TGTGCCAGCAGTTTAAGGCCGCCCGGTGAGCAGTTCTTC. Protein sequence: CASSLRPPGEQFF. The whole variable domain, remainder taken from reference TRBV28 and TRBJ2-1, is DVKVTQSSRYLVKRTGEKVFLECVQDMDHENMFWYRQDPGLGLRLIYFSYDVKMKEKGDIPEGYSVSREKKERFSLILESASTNQTSMYLCASSLRPPGEQFFGPGTRLTVL.